This T cell receptor (beta chain) originates from a study of blood T cells in healthy people across ages (dated by TCRdb to about 2015). Regarding the complete study: In model experiments, template switching captured roughly one uniquely barcoded TCR beta cDNA molecule for every two T cells. To track age-related changes in TCR beta repertoire diversity, the study relied on deep sequencing normalized with unique cDNA molecular identifiers. Donors were grouped into four age groups: young (average approximately 15 years), middle-aged (39), aged (62) and long-lived (less than 85). Donors of different ages were randomly distributed across sequencing lanes to avoid experimental bias. The study analyzed two additional independent replicas of 1 million unique cDNA reads from the same blood draw for two donors, one aged 18 to 30 and one aged 80 or older.

There are 15 amino acids in the CDR3, from cysteine to phenylalanine inclusive. The DNA shown is the 45-base CDR3, in frame from base 1. CDR1 is given as SGHRS and CDR2 as YFSETQ, both from the germline V gene. Compared with germline, V lacks 1 base and J lacks 1 base; bases without a gene match: 3. The 40 or so donors, aged about 6 to 100 years, were systemically healthy Caucasian individuals from Russia. Each donor gave ten milliliters of peripheral blood, collected into EDTA-treated Vacutainer tubes. Ficoll-Paque density-gradient centrifugation was used to isolate PBMCs, with at least 7 million per sample. Total RNA was extracted from PBMCs with Trizol reagent, with at least 5.5 micrograms obtained per sample. The percentages of naive CD45RAhigh/CD27high T cells were determined by flow cytometry on a PBMC aliquot from every donor. Overall results and qualifications from the work: Estimates of total diversity from one million sequenced T cells were regarded as lower bounds and underestimates. Since profiling was done on bulk unsorted PBMCs, naive and antigen-experienced compartments could not be conclusively compared. There was a strong correlation between observed TCR beta diversity and the percentage of naive T cells measured by flow cytometry. Compared with the aged group, the long-lived group had more naive CD4+ T cells, fewer expanded clones and increased TCR diversity, suggesting age selection. Donor CMV infection status was unknown, potentially confounding age-related changes in expanded clonotypes. As age increased, observed TCR beta diversity per million T cells dropped in a roughly linear way, and a significant reduction was already evident by age 40.

This clonotype was seen a handful of times. It lacks a known antigen. Base quality data are lacking; no much larger clone is found one base away. The library was made by 5' RACE. Sequencing relied on an Illumina HiSeq 2500. The second PCR ran for about 7 to 11 cycles and used a J-beta primer mix along with a sample-barcoded 5' primer. A unique molecular identifier was introduced onto each TCR beta cDNA molecule by a template-switch 5' adaptor carrying 12 random nucleotides. Each sample yielded at least 3 million CDR3-containing paired-end reads. The Mint cDNA synthesis kit, primed by a TRBC-specific oligonucleotide, was used to synthesize first-strand cDNA from all RNA. Following uracil-DNA glycosylase treatment, a first 18-cycle PCR with universal primers M1SS and BC2_uni_R was performed on all cDNA. Per the source publication's procedure: For normalization, 1 million high-quality reads, each with a distinct molecular identifier, were randomly selected from each sample. Reads sharing molecular identifiers were discarded rather than binned into consensus sequences. MiTCR, run with a Q25 quality threshold and the strictest error-elimination algorithm, handled CDR3 identification, clonotype clustering and error correction. A nonparametric unseen species model with Euler transformation was used to estimate lower-bound total TCR beta diversity. The public sequencing data were trimmed at Q25 with fastp and processed into clonotypes with MiXCR by TCRdb, which kept only in-frame beta chains. Entries are consolidated by CDR3 protein sequence, retaining the most common genes and DNA. The V and J calls here are based on TCRdb, not the publication. The sample data list 550,000 to 750,000 distinct CDR3 sequences, and over 20% of these were observed just once. 3.5% to 4% of the sample is in the top ten clones.

Recombination joined TRBV5-1 with TRBJ2-3; 7 of the junction bases match TRBD1. Sequencing was done on a sample of blood. The TCR originated in a man aged 65-85 years in good health. This receptor has the CDR3 CASSLWDSRTDTQYF. Here is the DNA: TGCGCCAGCAGCTTGTGGGACAGCCGCACAGATACGCAGTATTTT.